The TCR beta chain described here comes from a study of B cell selection in AIRE deficiency. Study-wide results and caveats: Of over 3,000 shared Treg TCRbeta sequences, 30% to 40% were healthy-donor-only and 9.3% patient-only. Shared Treg sequences were biased toward short CDR3s with few non-templated nucleotide insertions.

The regulatory T cell sort gate was CD4+CD25hiCD127low/negative. About this clone: What it binds is unknown.

Here immunoSEQ multiplex PCR was the method, and the copy in TCRdb shows in-frame clones only, minus some. The sample lists 11,000 to 15,000 clones, about 92% seen once, with approximately 1.1% in the top ten. The TCR was taken from a human donor with AIRE deficiency. The sample was Tregs sorted from PBMCs.

In DNA, the CDR3 is TGCGCCAGCAGCTTTACAGGGGACAATTCACCCCTCCACTTT. It specifies CASSFTGDNSPLHF. This chain links TRBV5-1 with TRBJ1-6; 7 bases fit TRBD1. Losses at the gene ends were 2 bases for V and 7 bases for J; bases not matched to a gene: 3. In germline, CDR1 is SGHRS, CDR2 YFSETQ. The CDR3 extends over 14 amino acids.